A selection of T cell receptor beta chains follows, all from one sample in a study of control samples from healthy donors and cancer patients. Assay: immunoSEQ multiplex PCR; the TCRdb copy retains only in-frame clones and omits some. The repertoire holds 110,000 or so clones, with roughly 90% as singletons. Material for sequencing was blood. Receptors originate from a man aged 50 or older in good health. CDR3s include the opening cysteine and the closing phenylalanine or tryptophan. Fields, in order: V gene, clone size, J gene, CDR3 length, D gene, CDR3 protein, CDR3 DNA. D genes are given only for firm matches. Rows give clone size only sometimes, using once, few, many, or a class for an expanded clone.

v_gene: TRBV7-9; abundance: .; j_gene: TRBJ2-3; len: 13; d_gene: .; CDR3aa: CASSVTGTDTQYF; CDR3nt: TGTGCCAGCAGCGTTACGGGCACAGATACGCAGTATTTT
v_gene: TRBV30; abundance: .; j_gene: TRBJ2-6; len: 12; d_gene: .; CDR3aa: CAWSRQGGVLTF; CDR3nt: TGTGCCTGGAGTCGACAAGGAGGGGTCCTGACTTTC
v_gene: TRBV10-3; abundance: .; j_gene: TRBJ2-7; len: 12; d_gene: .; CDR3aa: CAISTGSYEQYF; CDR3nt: TGTGCCATTTCGACAGGATCCTACGAGCAGTACTTC
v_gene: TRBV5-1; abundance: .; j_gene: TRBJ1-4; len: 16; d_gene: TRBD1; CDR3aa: CASSLEGQGADEKLFF; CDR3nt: TGCGCCAGCAGCTTGGAGGGACAGGGGGCAGATGAAAAACTGTTTTTT
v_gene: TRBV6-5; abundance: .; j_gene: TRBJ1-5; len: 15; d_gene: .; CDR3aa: CASSYSRPSNQPQHF; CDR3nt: TGTGCCAGCAGTTACTCCCGCCCTAGCAATCAGCCCCAGCATTTT
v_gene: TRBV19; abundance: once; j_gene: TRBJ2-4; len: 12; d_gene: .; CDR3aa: CASRDAKNIQYF; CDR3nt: TGTGCCAGTCGGGATGCCAAAAACATTCAGTACTTC
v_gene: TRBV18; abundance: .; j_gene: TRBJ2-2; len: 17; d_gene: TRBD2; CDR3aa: CASSPLAGVGNTGELFF; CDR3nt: TGTGCCAGCTCACCACTAGCGGGGGTCGGCAACACCGGGGAGCTGTTTTTT
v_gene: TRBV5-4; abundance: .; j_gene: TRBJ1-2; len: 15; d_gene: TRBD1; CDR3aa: CASSRNQGGGYGYTF; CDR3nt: TGTGCCAGCAGCAGAAACCAGGGGGGTGGCTATGGCTACACCTTC
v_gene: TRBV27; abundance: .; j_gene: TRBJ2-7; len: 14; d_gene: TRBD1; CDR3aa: CASSFGTGRYEQYF; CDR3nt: TGTGCCAGCAGTTTTGGGACAGGGAGATACGAGCAGTACTTC
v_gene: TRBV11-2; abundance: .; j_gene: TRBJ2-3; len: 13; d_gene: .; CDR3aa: CASSSESLARQYF; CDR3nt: TGTGCCAGCAGCTCCGAGTCCCTCGCCCGGCAGTATTTT